Reported below is one TCR beta chain. This clonotype appeared once. It has no known antigen specificity. Since a much larger clone is just one base distant, this may be a read error. This sample is drawn from a study of molecular identifiers for immune sequencing clone quantification (dated by TCRdb to 2016 to 2018). Background on the whole study: For a replicate experiment, RNA from around 20,000 or 100,000 naive CD8 T cells was divided into five aliquots, of which four were sequenced. This methods study benchmarked molecular-identifier clustering-based TCR repertoire sequencing (MIDCIRS) and TCR RNA copy counting, using CD8 T cells to do so. Study-level results and caveats: Modeling gave around 2.7 recovered TCR RNA copies per cell versus around 10 by digital PCR, implying 25% to 30% capture efficiency. When barcode sub-clustering was left out, chimeric consensus sequences inflated TCR diversity, with chimeras reaching as high as 47%. The naive libraries included spiked-in Jurkat TCR RNA (about nine copies' worth), and this RNA is not part of the donor repertoire. Spiked-in Jurkat TCR RNA equivalent to a single cell was reported to be detectable even among approximately 1.1 million naive CD8 T cells. Identical TCR molecules sharing a barcode could cause highly expanded clone sizes to be underestimated. Clones above 20 RNA copies held over 99% of molecules in CMV-specific effector cells but under 1% in naive cells.

Libraries of naive CD8 T cells were generated from roughly 18,000 to 920,000 sorted cells, with 10%, 30% or 50% of the purified RNA used. Naive CD8 T cells were FACS-sorted as CD8+CD4-CCR7+CD45RA+ on a BD FACSAria II into RLT Plus buffer. Around 10 TCR copies' worth of Jurkat RNA were spiked into roughly 18,000-1,000,000 naive CD8 T cell samples to test detection sensitivity. Enrichment of CD8 T cells was done with RosetteSep CD8+ T Cell Enrichment Cocktail plus Ficoll-Paque, and ACK red cell lysis came afterward. As encoded in the germline V gene, CDR1 is MDHEN while CDR2 is SYDVKM. The CDR3 covers 14 residues, taking in both the cysteine and the phenylalanine. Only the CDR3 DNA stays, 42 bases, in frame from base 1. Cut back by 3 bases and 4 bases, the V and J ends lie 12 bases apart. The method behind the library was PCR. Sequenced on a NextSeq 500. Bulk TCR libraries were generated as previously described, with the TCR primers listed in Table S5 used. Purification of total RNA was performed with the Qiagen AllPrep DNA/RNA kit. Before analysis, reads from multiple sequencing runs of one library were combined. For the original study's pipeline: Reads were retained only if an exact TCR constant sequence was present, and the retained reads were trimmed to 150 nt and grouped according to their 12-nt molecular barcodes. Reads within each barcode group were sub-clustered using a 15% Levenshtein threshold, and quality-weighted consensus sequences were constructed for each RNA molecule. Non-functional sequences were filtered out, along with any lower-count sequence sitting one edit away from another sequence. Barcode sub-clusters with fewer than 20% of the maximum read count were removed, based on fitting two negative binomial distributions. TCRdb reanalyzed the raw reads on its own, using fastp at Q25 for trimming and MiXCR for clone calling, and kept in-frame beta chains. Under each unique CDR3 protein, matching rows form one entry showing the most common genes and DNA. The V and J calls come from TCRdb's annotation, not from the publication. This sample lists a few hundred thousand distinct CDR3 sequences; 25% were detected once. Approximately 0.8% of the sample is taken by the ten largest.

Sequenced material: naive CD8+ T cells from blood, with Jurkat cell RNA spiked in. The sample's cell subset or site label, decoded: FACS-sorted CD8+CD4-CCR7+CD45RA+ naive T cells. The rearrangement joined TRBV28 to TRBJ2-5; a tentative D call is TRBD1 (6 bases match). This sequence originates from a human donor in good health. Some libraries in this study had Jurkat cell RNA spiked in. The nucleotides read TGTGCCAGCAGTTTGGACAGTGGGCTAGAGACCCAGTACTTC. It is translated as CASSLDSGLETQYF. The CDR3, completed at both ends by the reference TRBV28 and TRBJ2-5 genes, gives the full variable domain DVKVTQSSRYLVKRTGEKVFLECVQDMDHENMFWYRQDPGLGLRLIYFSYDVKMKEKGDIPEGYSVSREKKERFSLILESASTNQTSMYLCASSLDSGLETQYFGPGTRLLVL.